This T cell receptor beta chain was observed in a study of neurological immune-mediated disorders (dated by TCRdb to about 2019). Context from the whole study: Peripheral blood TCR-beta repertoires from HTLV-I-associated myelopathy (HAM/TSP) patients, multiple sclerosis patients and healthy controls were compared by UMI-based sequencing. Of the approximately 68 subjects in the cohort, about 14 were HAM/TSP patients, about 34 were multiple sclerosis patients, and some 20 were healthy controls. The 90 to 110 TCR-beta libraries included longitudinal samples, technical triplicates and paired sorted CD4+ and CD8+ T-cell subsets alongside PBMC samples.

Study-level results and caveats: Across subjects, expanded clones never shared an identical CDR3 amino acid sequence, which suggests that the TCR-beta repertoires in every group were private. The highest TCR clonal expansion was observed in HAM/TSP patients, whereas the lowest was observed in MS patients, even when compared with healthy controls.

Inclusive of the bounding cysteine and phenylalanine, the CDR3 is 13 residues long. Only the CDR3 region is kept as DNA, spanning 39 bases read in frame from base 1. Germline trimming: 1 base from V, 6 bases from J; junction bases outside gene matches: 1. The germline V gene (reference sequence) gives CDR1 as LGHDT and CDR2 as YNNKEL. This clonotype appeared many times. Its antigen is still unknown. No much larger clonotype is one base removed from it; base qualities were not supplied. For unsorted PBMC libraries, 2 million PBMCs were used after storage in RNAlater at -80 degrees C until RNA extraction. Peripheral blood underwent Ficoll-Hypaque density gradient centrifugation to isolate PBMCs, which were then cryopreserved in liquid nitrogen. cDNA was synthesized by template-switch 5'RACE using a primer carrying a 10-nucleotide random unique molecular identifier by which each TCR transcript was tagged. Each sequencing run produced over 190 million TCR-beta sequences covering 15-18 subjects. The RNeasy kit was used for extraction of total RNA. The KAPA Real-time Library Amplification kit was used to amplify TCR-beta VDJ regions with primers for the TCR constant region and the 5'RACE anchor. A first PCR added sample indexes and Illumina adaptors, after which a second PCR increased the library yield. After Ampure bead purification, the TCR product of roughly 650 bp was size-selected on a 2% E-gel SizeSelection system. Before pooling, library quality was assessed on a Bioanalyzer, concentration was determined with Qubit, and library quantification was performed with the Kapa Library Quantification kit. Libraries were sequenced paired-end 2 x 150 bp on an Illumina HiSeq 2500. To increase sequence diversity, about 23-30% phiX was spiked into each library pool. The authors' pipeline ran thus. Quality-filtered reads were processed with the UMI-based MiGEC pipeline, and over 80% of raw TCR sequences were removed by the MiGEC pipeline during error correction. VDJ genes were aligned to IMGT germline references, and clonotypes were defined by unique CDR3 amino acid sequence plus V-J genes. Clonal expansion, Shannon diversity and CDR3 relatedness (CalcPairwiseDistances, ClusterSamples) were evaluated with VDJtools, and phylogenetic trees were built with CLCbio workbench. Expanded clones were defined as having at least 8 unique UMIs, based on coefficient-of-variation modelling across technical triplicates. TCRdb cleaned the public reads at Q25 with fastp, built clones with MiXCR and kept in-frame beta chains. Each entry is one CDR3 protein sequence, shown with its most common DNA and genes. None of the V and J calls come from the authors' own analysis; TCRdb made them. For this sample there are 36,000 or so distinct CDR3 sequences; 10% appear just once. The biggest ten clones account for 5.5% to 7% of the sample.

This sequence originates from a woman aged 25 to 39 with HTLV-1-associated myelopathy (HAM/TSP). The chain is assembled from TRBV3-1 and TRBJ1-1; TRBD1 matches 8 bases in the middle. The specimen sequenced was PBMCs. The DNA sequence follows: TGTGCCAGCAGCCAAGGGACAGGGTCTGAAGCTTTCTTT. This encodes CASSQGTGSEAFF.